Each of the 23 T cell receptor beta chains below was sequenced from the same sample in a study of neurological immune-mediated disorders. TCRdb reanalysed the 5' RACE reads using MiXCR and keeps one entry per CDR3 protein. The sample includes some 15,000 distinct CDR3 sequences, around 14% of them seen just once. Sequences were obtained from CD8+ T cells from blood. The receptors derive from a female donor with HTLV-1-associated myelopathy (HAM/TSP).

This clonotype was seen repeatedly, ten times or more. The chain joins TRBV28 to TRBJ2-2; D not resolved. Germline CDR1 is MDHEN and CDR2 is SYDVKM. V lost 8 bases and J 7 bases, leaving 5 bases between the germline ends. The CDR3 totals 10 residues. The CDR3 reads CASLNGELFF. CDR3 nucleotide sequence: TGTGCCAGCCTAAACGGGGAGCTGTTTTTT.

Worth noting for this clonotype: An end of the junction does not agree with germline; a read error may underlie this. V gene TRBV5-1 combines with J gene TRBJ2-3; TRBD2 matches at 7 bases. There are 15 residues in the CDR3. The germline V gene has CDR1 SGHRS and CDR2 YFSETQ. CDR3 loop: CARSSEGLSTDTQYF. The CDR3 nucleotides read TGCGCCAGAAGCTCGGAGGGACTAAGCACAGATACGCAGTATTTT.

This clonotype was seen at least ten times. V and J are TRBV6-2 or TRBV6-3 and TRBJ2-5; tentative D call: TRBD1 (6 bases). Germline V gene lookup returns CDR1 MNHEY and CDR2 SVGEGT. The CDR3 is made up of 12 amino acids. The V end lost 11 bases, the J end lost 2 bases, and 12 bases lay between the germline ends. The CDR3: CASPGVQETQYF. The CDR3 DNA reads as TGTGCCTCCCCAGGGGTTCAAGAGACCCAGTACTTC.

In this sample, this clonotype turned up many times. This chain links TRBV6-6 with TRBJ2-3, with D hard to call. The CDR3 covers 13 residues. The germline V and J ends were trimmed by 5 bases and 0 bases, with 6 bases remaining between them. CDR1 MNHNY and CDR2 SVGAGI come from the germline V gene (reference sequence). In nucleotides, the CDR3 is TGTGCCAGCAGTCTTTCTAGCACAGATACGCAGTATTTT. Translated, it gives CASSLSSTDTQYF.

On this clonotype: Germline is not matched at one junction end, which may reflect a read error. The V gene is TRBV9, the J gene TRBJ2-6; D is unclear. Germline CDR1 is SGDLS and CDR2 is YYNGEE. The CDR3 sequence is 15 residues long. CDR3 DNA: TGTGCCAGCAGCGGCGAAGGATCTGGGACCAACGTCCTGACTTTC. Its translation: CASSGEGSGTNVLTF.

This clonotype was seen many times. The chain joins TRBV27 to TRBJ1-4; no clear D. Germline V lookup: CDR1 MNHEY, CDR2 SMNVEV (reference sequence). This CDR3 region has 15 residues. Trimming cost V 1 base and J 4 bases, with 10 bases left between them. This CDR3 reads CASSLLGQFNEKLFF. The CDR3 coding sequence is TGTGCCAGCAGTTTATTAGGCCAGTTTAATGAAAAACTGTTTTTT.

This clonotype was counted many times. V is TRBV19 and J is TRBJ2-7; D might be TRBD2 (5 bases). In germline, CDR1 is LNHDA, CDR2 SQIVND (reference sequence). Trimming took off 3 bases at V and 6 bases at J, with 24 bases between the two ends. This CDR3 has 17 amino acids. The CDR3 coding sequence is TGTGCCAGTAGTATCCGGACCGGGGTCCCAGTCTCGGGCGAGCAGTACTTC. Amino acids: CASSIRTGVPVSGEQYF.

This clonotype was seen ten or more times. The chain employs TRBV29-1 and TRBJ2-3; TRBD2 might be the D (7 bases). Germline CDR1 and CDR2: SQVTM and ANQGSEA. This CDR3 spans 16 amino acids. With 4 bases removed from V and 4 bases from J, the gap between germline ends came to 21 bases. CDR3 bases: TGCAGCGTTGCGGGGGGCCCTACTTTGTGGGCAGATACGCAGTATTTT. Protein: CSVAGGPTLWADTQYF.

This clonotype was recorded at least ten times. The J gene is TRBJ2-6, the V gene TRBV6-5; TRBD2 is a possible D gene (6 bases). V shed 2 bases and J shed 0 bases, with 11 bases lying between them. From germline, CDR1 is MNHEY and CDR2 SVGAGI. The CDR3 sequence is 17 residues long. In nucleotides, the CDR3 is TGTGCCAGCAGTTACGGGAGGTCAAGCTCTGGGGCCAACGTCCTGACTTTC. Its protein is CASSYGRSSSGANVLTF.

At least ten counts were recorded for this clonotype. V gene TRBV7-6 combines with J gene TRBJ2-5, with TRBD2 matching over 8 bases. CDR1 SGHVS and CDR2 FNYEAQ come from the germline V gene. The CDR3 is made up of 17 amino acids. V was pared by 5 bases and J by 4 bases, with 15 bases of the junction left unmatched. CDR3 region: CASSPKMQRELVETQYF. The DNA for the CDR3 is TGTGCCAGCAGCCCCAAAATGCAGCGGGAGCTAGTAGAGACCCAGTACTTC.

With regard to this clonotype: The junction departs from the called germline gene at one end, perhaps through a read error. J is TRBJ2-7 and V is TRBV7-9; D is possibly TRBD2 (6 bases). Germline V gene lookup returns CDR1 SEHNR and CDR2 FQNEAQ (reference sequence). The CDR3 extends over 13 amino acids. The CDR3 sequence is CASSNRGSPEQYF. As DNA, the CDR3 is TGTGCCAGCAGCAACCGGGGGTCCCCGGAGCAGTACTTT. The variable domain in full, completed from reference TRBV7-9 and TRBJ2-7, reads DTGVSQNPRHKITKRGQNVTFRCDPISEHNRLYWYRQTLGQGPEFLTYFQNEAQLEKSRLLSDRFSAERPKGSFSTLEIQRTEQGDSAMYLCASSNRGSPEQYFGPGTRLTVT.

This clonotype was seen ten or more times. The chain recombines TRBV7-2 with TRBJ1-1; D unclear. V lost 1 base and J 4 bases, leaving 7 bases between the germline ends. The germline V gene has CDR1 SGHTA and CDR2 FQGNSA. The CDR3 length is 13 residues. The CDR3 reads CASSLGWSTEAFF. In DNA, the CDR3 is TGTGCCAGCAGCTTAGGCTGGAGCACTGAAGCTTTCTTT.

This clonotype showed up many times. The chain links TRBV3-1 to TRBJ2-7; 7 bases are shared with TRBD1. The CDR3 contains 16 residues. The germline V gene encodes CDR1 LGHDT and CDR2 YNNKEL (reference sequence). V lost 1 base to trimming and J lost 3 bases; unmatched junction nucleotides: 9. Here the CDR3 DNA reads TGTGCCAGCAGCCAAGGAAGGGACAGCCTCAACTACGAGCAGTACTTC. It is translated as CASSQGRDSLNYEQYF.

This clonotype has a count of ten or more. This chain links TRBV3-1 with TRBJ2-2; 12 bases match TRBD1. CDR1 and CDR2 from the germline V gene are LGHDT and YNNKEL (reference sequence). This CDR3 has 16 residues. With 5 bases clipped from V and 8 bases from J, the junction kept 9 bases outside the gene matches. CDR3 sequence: CASSNRDRGRRGELFF. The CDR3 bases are TGTGCCAGCAGCAACCGGGACAGGGGGCGCAGAGGGGAGCTGTTTTTT.

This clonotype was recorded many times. As DNA, the CDR3 is TGCAGCGTTGAAGGTCTAGCGGGGGACTCCTACGAGCAGTACTTC. This translates into CSVEGLAGDSYEQYF. The genes are TRBV29-1 and TRBJ2-7, with 10 bases aligning to TRBD2. Germline V gives CDR1 SQVTM, CDR2 ANQGSEA. V lost 1 base to trimming and J lost 0 bases; unmatched junction nucleotides: 3. The CDR3 sequence is 15 residues long.

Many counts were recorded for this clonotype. The CDR3 is CASSLPPGQGEINEQFF. For the CDR3, the DNA is TGTGCCAGCAGCTTACCTCCCGGACAGGGGGAGATCAATGAGCAGTTCTTC. The chain joins TRBV7-9 to TRBJ2-1, with 10 bases that match TRBD1. Germline V CDR1 and CDR2: SEHNR, FQNEAQ (reference sequence). The ends lost 2 bases at V and 6 bases at J; junction bases unmatched: 10. The CDR3 is 17 residues long.

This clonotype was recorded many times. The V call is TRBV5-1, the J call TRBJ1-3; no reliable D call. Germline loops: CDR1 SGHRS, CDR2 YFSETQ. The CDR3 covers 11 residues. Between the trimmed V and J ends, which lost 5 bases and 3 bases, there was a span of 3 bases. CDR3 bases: TGCGCCAGCAGATTTGGAAACACCATATATTTT. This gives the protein CASRFGNTIYF. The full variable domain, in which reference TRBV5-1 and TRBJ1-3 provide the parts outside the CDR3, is KAGVTQTPRYLIKTRGQQVTLSCSPISGHRSVSWYQQTPGQGLQFLFEYFSETQRNKGNFPGRFSGRQFSNSRSEMNVSTLELGDSALYLCASRFGNTIYFGEGSWLTVV.

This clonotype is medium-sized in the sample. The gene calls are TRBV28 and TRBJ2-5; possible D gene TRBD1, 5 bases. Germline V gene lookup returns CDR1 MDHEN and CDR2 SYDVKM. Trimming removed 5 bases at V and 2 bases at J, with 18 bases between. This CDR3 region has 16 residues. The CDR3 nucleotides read TGTGCCAGCAGTCCTGCTTTTGGGGCCGCTCAAGAGACCCAGTACTTC. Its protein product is CASSPAFGAAQETQYF. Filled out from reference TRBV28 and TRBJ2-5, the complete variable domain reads DVKVTQSSRYLVKRTGEKVFLECVQDMDHENMFWYRQDPGLGLRLIYFSYDVKMKEKGDIPEGYSVSREKKERFSLILESASTNQTSMYLCASSPAFGAAQETQYFGPGTRLLVL.

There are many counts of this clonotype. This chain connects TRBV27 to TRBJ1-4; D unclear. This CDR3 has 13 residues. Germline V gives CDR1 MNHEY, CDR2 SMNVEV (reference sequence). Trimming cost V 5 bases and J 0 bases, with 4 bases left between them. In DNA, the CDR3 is TGTGCCAGCAGTGAGGCAACTAATGAAAAACTGTTTTTT. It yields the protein CASSEATNEKLFF. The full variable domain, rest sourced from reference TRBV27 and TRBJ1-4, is EAQVTQNPRYLITVTGKKLTVTCSQNMNHEYMSWYRQDPGLGLRQIYYSMNVEVTDKGDVPEGYKVSRKEKRNFPLILESPSPNQTSLYFCASSEATNEKLFFGSGTQLSVL.

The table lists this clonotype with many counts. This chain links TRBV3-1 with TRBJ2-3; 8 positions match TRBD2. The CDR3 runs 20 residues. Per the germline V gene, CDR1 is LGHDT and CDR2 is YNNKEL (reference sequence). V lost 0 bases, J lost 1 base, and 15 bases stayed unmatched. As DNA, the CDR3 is TGTGCCAGCAGCCAAGATCGCCCGGGGACTAGTAGACCTCGCACAGATACGCAGTATTTT. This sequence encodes CASSQDRPGTSRPRTDTQYF.

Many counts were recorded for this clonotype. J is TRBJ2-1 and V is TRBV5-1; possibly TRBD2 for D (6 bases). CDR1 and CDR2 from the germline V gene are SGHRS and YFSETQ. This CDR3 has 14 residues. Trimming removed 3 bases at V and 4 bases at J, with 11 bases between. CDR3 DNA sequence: TGCGCCAGCAGCTCGGGGACTTCTTACAATGAGCAGTTCTTC. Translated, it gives CASSSGTSYNEQFF.

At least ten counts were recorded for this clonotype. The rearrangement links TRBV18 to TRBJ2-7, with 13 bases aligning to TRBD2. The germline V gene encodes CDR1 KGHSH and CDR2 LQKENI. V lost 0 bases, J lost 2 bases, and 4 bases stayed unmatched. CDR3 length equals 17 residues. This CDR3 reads CASSPPGTSGDPYEQYF. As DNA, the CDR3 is TGTGCCAGCTCACCACCGGGGACTAGCGGGGACCCCTACGAGCAGTACTTC.

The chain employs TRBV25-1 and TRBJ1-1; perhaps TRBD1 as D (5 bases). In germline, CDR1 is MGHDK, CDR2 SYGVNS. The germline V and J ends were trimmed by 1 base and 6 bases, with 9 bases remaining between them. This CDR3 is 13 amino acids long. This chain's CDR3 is CASSEWAGSEAFF. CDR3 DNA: TGTGCCAGCAGTGAATGGGCAGGGTCTGAAGCTTTCTTT.